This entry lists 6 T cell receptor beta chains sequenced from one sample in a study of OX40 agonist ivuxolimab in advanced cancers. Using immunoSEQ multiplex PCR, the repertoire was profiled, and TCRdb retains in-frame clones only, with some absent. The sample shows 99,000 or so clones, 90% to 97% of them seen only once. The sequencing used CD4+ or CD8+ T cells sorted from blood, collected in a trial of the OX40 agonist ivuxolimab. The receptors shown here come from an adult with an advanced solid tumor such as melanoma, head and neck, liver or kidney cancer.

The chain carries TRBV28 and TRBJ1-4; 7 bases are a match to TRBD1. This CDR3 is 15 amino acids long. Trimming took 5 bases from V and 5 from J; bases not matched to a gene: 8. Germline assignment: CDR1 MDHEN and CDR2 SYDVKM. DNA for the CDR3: TGTGCCAGCAGTCCAGACAGGGAGGGGAATGAAAAACTGTTTTTT. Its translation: CASSPDREGNEKLFF.

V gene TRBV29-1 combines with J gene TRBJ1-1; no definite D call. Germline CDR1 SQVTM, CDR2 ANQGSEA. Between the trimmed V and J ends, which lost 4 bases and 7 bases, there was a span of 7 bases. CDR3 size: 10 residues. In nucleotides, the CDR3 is TGCAGCGTTGTTGATATTGAAGCTTTCTTT. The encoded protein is CSVVDIEAFF.

CDR3 region: CASRSTDGGQETQYF. CDR3 nucleotide sequence: TGTGCCAGCAGGTCCACAGATGGGGGGCAAGAGACCCAGTACTTC. The V and J genes are TRBV2 and TRBJ2-5; possibly TRBD2 for D (6 bases). The ends were cut back, 6 bases at V and 2 bases at J, with 16 bases in the middle. The V gene's germline CDR1 is SNHLY and CDR2 FYNNEI. CDR3 length equals 15 residues.

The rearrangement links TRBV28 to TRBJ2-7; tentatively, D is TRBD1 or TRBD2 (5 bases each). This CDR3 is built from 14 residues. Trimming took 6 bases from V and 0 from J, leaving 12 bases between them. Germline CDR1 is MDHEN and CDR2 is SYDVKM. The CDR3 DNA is TGTGCCAGCAGCACCGGGACCACCTCCTACGAGCAGTACTTC. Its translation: CASSTGTTSYEQYF.

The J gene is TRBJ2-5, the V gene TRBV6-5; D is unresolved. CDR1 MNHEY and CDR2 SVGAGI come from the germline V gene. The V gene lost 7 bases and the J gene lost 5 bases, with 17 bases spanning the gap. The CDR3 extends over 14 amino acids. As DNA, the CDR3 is TGTGCCAGCACTCAAATGTGGGATCGCGAGACCCAGTACTTC. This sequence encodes CASTQMWDRETQYF.

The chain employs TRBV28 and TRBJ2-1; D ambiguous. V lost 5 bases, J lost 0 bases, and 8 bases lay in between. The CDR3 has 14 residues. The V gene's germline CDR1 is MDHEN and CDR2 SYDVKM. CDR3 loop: CASSPGVSYNEQFF. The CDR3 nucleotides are TGTGCCAGCAGTCCAGGAGTCTCCTACAATGAGCAGTTCTTC.